The rows below give T cell receptor beta chains drawn from one sample of a study of blood T cell repertoires in COVID-19. Libraries were prepared by immunoSEQ multiplex PCR; TCRdb keeps only in-frame clonotypes and omits some of them. The sample holds about 150,000 clones, about 90% seen once. Sequencing used peripheral blood. The receptors shown here come from a man over 45 with acute or convalescent COVID-19. Each CDR3 is given with its conserved first and last residue.

J: TRBJ2-2; V: TRBV5-6; CDR3: CASSLGGAANTGELFF
J: TRBJ1-3; V: TRBV9; CDR3: CASSVSRGSKDGGNTIYF
J: TRBJ2-7; V: TRBV29-1; CDR3: CSVEDLSGQGPYEQYF
J: TRBJ1-4; V: TRBV2; CDR3: CASRDPTGVNEKLFF
J: TRBJ1-2; V: TRBV7-2; CDR3: CASSIGQGADGYTF
J: TRBJ2-5; V: TRBV2; CDR3: CASNTGTSGGARETQYF
J: TRBJ1-1; V: TRBV6-1; CDR3: CASSEAGLVSEAFF
J: TRBJ2-3; V: TRBV2; CDR3: CASRRGLAVPDDTQYF
J: TRBJ2-5; V: TRBV11-2; CDR3: CASSLNGPQETQYF
J: TRBJ2-5; V: TRBV24-1; CDR3: CATSDRTSMETQYF
J: TRBJ1-3; V: TRBV15; CDR3: CATSRWTTTGPISGNTIYF